This entry describes one T cell receptor beta chain. Its specificity is not known. The data stem from a study of OX40 agonist ivuxolimab in advanced cancers. As for the study in general: Each dose-escalation patient presented with hepatocellular carcinoma, melanoma, renal cell or head and neck cancer.

General study findings and limits: More expanded clones were seen, on average, in CD8+ T cells than in CD4+. At doses 0.1 to 3.0 mg/kg, CD4+ and CD8+ clones expanded.

At cycle 4 day 1, cycle 7 day 1, and baseline, blood was sampled. Assay used: immunoSEQ multiplex PCR; TCRdb lists only in-frame clones, some missing. The table records roughly 53,000 clones, 90% of them present only once. V lost 2 bases, J lost 8 bases, and 15 bases lay in between. Germline assignment: CDR1 SNHLY and CDR2 FYNNEI. This CDR3 is built from 15 residues. Source: CD4+ or CD8+ T cells sorted from blood, taken in a trial of the OX40 agonist ivuxolimab. The receptor comes from an adult with an advanced solid tumor such as melanoma, head and neck, liver or kidney cancer. The chain combines TRBV2 with TRBJ1-4, with a possible D match to TRBD1 (5 bases). CDR3 protein: CASSERGQPSEKLFF. The CDR3 DNA reads TGTGCCAGCAGTGAAAGGGGCCAGCCTTCGGAAAAACTGTTTTTT.